These T cell receptor beta chains were read from a single sample in a study of T cells after posttransplantation cyclophosphamide. Libraries were prepared by immunoSEQ multiplex PCR; TCRdb keeps only in-frame clonotypes and omits some of them. Of approximately 18,000 clones in the sample, 75% to 90% were seen once. The sequenced sample was memory CD4+ T cells sorted from blood. Every receptor here comes from a man younger than 45 in good health and a related stem cell transplant donor. Each CDR3 is given with its conserved first and last residue. A D gene is named only where the DNA matches it firmly. Not all rows give a size; the values are once, few, many and, for expanded clones, a class.

CDR3 length,D gene,V gene,J gene,clone size,CDR3 protein,CDR3 DNA
18,-,TRBV25-1,TRBJ2-6,-,CASSPSRRGYGGANVLTF,TGTGCCAGCAGTCCCTCTCGAAGGGGATATGGTGGGGCCAACGTCCTGACTTTC
14,-,TRBV5-1,TRBJ2-7,-,CASSWSDRLYEQYF,TGCGCCAGCAGCTGGTCTGACAGGCTCTACGAGCAGTACTTC
16,TRBD2,TRBV4-3,TRBJ2-5,-,CASSQDPPSGAETQYF,TGCGCCAGCAGCCAAGATCCCCCTAGCGGGGCGGAGACCCAGTACTTC
14,-,TRBV5-1,TRBJ2-5,-,CASSLAGSLETQYF,TGCGCCAGCAGCTTGGCAGGGTCCCTGGAGACCCAGTACTTC
18,TRBD2,TRBV15,TRBJ2-1,once,CATSRDLSGGFAYNEQFF,TGTGCCACCAGCAGAGATCTGTCCGGGGGGTTCGCCTACAATGAGCAGTTCTTC
15,TRBD1,TRBV19,TRBJ1-5,-,CASSRTGVGHQPQHF,TGTGCCAGTAGCCGGACAGGGGTGGGACATCAGCCCCAGCATTTT
15,TRBD2,TRBV10-3,TRBJ2-2,-,CAIRAGTSFTGELFF,TGTGCCATCAGAGCCGGGACTAGCTTTACCGGGGAGCTGTTTTTT
18,TRBD2,TRBV5-5,TRBJ2-4,-,CASSLVASGGGPKNIQYF,TGTGCCAGCAGCTTGGTAGCTAGCGGGGGAGGACCCAAAAACATTCAGTACTTC
15,-,TRBV2,TRBJ1-5,-,CASSVDWTVGQPQHF,TGTGCCAGCAGTGTTGATTGGACAGTAGGGCAGCCCCAGCATTTT
14,TRBD1,TRBV6-6,TRBJ1-4,-,CASREDRGDEKLFF,TGTGCCAGCAGAGAAGACAGGGGGGATGAAAAACTGTTTTTT
18,TRBD2,TRBV5-1,TRBJ2-1,-,CASSTGLAGARSYNEQFF,TGCGCCAGCAGCACCGGACTAGCGGGGGCCCGCTCCTACAATGAGCAGTTCTTC
17,-,TRBV14,TRBJ1-1,-,CASSQDIPSTGRGEAFF,TGTGCCAGCAGCCAAGATATTCCCTCGACAGGCCGAGGGGAAGCTTTCTTT
15,-,TRBV6-5,TRBJ1-2,-,CASSYDPGVNYGYTF,TGTGCCAGCAGTTACGATCCGGGGGTGAACTATGGCTACACCTTC
15,TRBD1,TRBV6-4,TRBJ2-1,-,CASSDLYRGLREQFF,TGTGCCAGCAGTGACTTGTACAGGGGGCTTCGTGAGCAGTTCTTC
15,-,TRBV13,TRBJ2-5,-,CASSLNLGLQETQYF,TGTGCCAGCAGCTTAAATTTGGGGCTCCAAGAGACCCAGTACTTC
15,TRBD1,TRBV29-1,TRBJ2-7,-,CSGGGQGSSRDEQYF,TGCAGCGGGGGGGGACAGGGGAGTTCGAGAGACGAGCAGTACTTC
19,TRBD2,TRBV14,TRBJ2-7,once,CASSQAAGLAGGRSYEQYF,TGTGCCAGCAGCCAAGCCGCCGGCTTAGCGGGGGGCCGCTCCTACGAGCAGTACTTC
15,TRBD1,TRBV6-5,TRBJ2-5,-,CASSLYSTGLETQYF,TGTGCCAGCAGCCTATATTCGACAGGGTTGGAGACCCAGTACTTC
18,-,TRBV4-3,TRBJ2-5,-,CASSHQGGGGEQEETQYF,TGCGCCAGCAGCCACCAGGGAGGGGGGGGCGAACAGGAAGAGACCCAGTACTTC
15,TRBD1,TRBV19,TRBJ2-7,-,CASSISQGVSYEQYF,TGTGCCAGTAGTATATCACAGGGGGTCTCCTACGAGCAGTACTTC
16,TRBD1,TRBV5-1,TRBJ2-7,-,CASSFQTGTGTHEQYF,TGCGCCAGCAGCTTCCAAACCGGGACAGGGACGCACGAGCAGTACTTC
14,-,TRBV9,TRBJ2-7,-,CASSVAAGSYEQYF,TGTGCCAGCAGCGTAGCGGCAGGGTCCTACGAGCAGTACTTC
15,TRBD2,TRBV7-9,TRBJ2-5,-,CASSASRAGVETQYF,TGTGCCAGCAGCGCCTCCAGAGCGGGGGTGGAGACCCAGTACTTC
15,-,TRBV4-3,TRBJ1-5,once,CASSQDHGLNQPQHF,TGCGCCAGCAGCCAAGATCATGGGCTCAATCAGCCCCAGCATTTT
19,TRBD1,TRBV9,TRBJ1-1,-,CASSVDGDRFSHMNTEAFF,TGTGCCAGCAGCGTAGATGGGGACAGGTTTTCACACATGAACACTGAAGCTTTCTTT
14,-,TRBV27,TRBJ1-4,few,CASSLRPGGEKLFF,TGTGCCAGCAGTTTGAGGCCGGGGGGTGAAAAACTGTTTTTT
14,TRBD2,TRBV7-6,TRBJ2-1,-,CASSLASGANEQFF,TGTGCCAGCAGCTTAGCCAGCGGGGCCAATGAGCAGTTCTTC
17,TRBD2,TRBV5-1,TRBJ2-5,-,CASSGRLAGERQETQYF,TGCGCCAGCAGCGGGAGACTAGCGGGGGAACGCCAAGAGACCCAGTACTTC
14,TRBD1,TRBV7-9,TRBJ2-5,-,CASSPQGLQETQYF,TGTGCCAGCAGCCCACAGGGGTTACAAGAGACCCAGTACTTC
15,-,TRBV6-1,TRBJ1-5,-,CASSPRHLSNQPQHF,TGTGCCAGCAGTCCAAGACACCTTAGCAATCAGCCCCAGCATTTT
17,TRBD2,TRBV7-3,TRBJ2-5,-,CASSLSGGAGLRETQYF,TGTGCCAGCAGCTTAAGCGGGGGGGCCGGTCTACGAGAGACCCAGTACTTC
11,-,TRBV29-1,TRBJ2-7,-,CSVGSPGEQYF,TGCAGCGTTGGCTCCCCAGGCGAGCAGTACTTC
14,TRBD2,TRBV6-6,TRBJ2-5,-,CASSYSGGGETQYF,TGTGCCAGCAGTTATAGCGGGGGGGGAGAGACCCAGTACTTC
13,TRBD1,TRBV25-1,TRBJ1-2,-,CASRDRGSGGYTF,TGTGCCAGCCGGGACAGGGGATCGGGGGGCTACACCTTC
15,-,TRBV7-2,TRBJ2-6,few,CASSLYSSGANVLTF,TGTGCCAGCAGCTTATACTCCTCTGGGGCCAACGTCCTGACTTTC
14,-,TRBV7-2,TRBJ1-5,-,CASSSQGGEQPQHF,TGTGCCAGCAGCTCCCAAGGCGGGGAGCAGCCCCAGCATTTT
13,-,TRBV6-1,TRBJ1-2,-,CASRRERVGGYTF,TGTGCCAGCAGAAGAGAACGGGTGGGTGGCTACACCTTC
15,-,TRBV9,TRBJ2-5,-,CASSAAGRTQETQYF,TGTGCCAGCAGCGCGGCGGGGCGAACACAAGAGACCCAGTACTTC
15,-,TRBV11-2,TRBJ1-3,once,CASIGLRGSGNTIYF,TGTGCCAGCATCGGCCTCCGGGGGTCTGGAAACACCATATATTTT
16,-,TRBV2,TRBJ2-3,-,CASSEEGDPSTDTQYF,TGTGCCAGCAGTGAAGAGGGGGACCCTAGCACAGATACGCAGTATTTT
14,-,TRBV29-1,TRBJ1-2,-,CSVEDRGINYGYTF,TGCAGCGTTGAAGATCGGGGTATCAACTATGGCTACACCTTC
15,-,TRBV6-4,TRBJ2-6,-,CASSDGRSGANVLTF,TGTGCCAGCAGTGACGGGCGTTCTGGGGCCAACGTCCTGACTTTC
11,-,TRBV5-5,TRBJ2-5,-,CASSVEKTQYF,TGTGCCAGCAGCGTAGAAAAGACCCAGTACTTC
21,-,TRBV7-8,TRBJ2-2,-,CASINGAFAGAIISNTGELFF,TGTGCCAGCATCAACGGGGCGTTTGCGGGGGCCATAATCTCGAACACCGGGGAGCTGTTTTTT
11,-,TRBV20-1,TRBJ1-1,-,CSASLGLEAFF,TGCAGTGCTAGTCTGGGCCTTGAAGCTTTCTTT
15,-,TRBV5-5,TRBJ1-5,-,CASSLGGQGNQPQHF,TGTGCCAGCAGCTTGGGCGGTCAGGGGAATCAGCCCCAGCATTTT
17,TRBD2,TRBV9,TRBJ2-5,-,CASSPGTSGGAQETQYF,TGTGCCAGCAGCCCCGGGACTAGCGGGGGGGCCCAAGAGACCCAGTACTTC
13,TRBD1,TRBV25-1,TRBJ1-4,few,CAGGGDSNEKLFF,TGTGCCGGGGGCGGGGACAGTAATGAAAAACTGTTTTTT
13,-,TRBV2,TRBJ1-5,-,CASTREGNQPQHF,TGTGCCAGCACCAGGGAGGGCAATCAGCCCCAGCATTTT
13,-,TRBV9,TRBJ1-2,-,CASSVDPYYGYTF,TGTGCCAGCAGCGTAGATCCCTATTATGGCTACACCTTC
15,TRBD1,TRBV23-1,TRBJ1-1,-,CASSQPANNRGEVFF,TGCGCCAGCAGTCAACCGGCCAATAACAGGGGCGAGGTTTTCTTT
16,-,TRBV19,TRBJ2-2,-,CASSPSLAVNTGELFF,TGTGCCAGTAGTCCCTCCTTGGCCGTGAACACCGGGGAGCTGTTTTTT
14,-,TRBV4-1,TRBJ2-5,-,CASSPWFGGETQYF,TGCGCCAGCAGCCCCTGGTTCGGGGGTGAGACCCAGTACTTC
15,TRBD1,TRBV27,TRBJ2-2,few,CASSPGTVNTGELFF,TGTGCCAGCAGTCCCGGGACAGTTAACACCGGGGAGCTGTTTTTT
15,TRBD1,TRBV10-3,TRBJ2-6,-,CATTGGTGGANVLTF,TGTGCCACAACAGGGGGCACAGGTGGGGCCAACGTCCTGACTTTC